The 16 T cell receptor beta chains below come from one sample, sequenced in a study of blood T cells in healthy people across ages. The authors ran a second PCR of about 7 to 12 cycles using a sample-barcoded 5' primer and a J-beta primer mix. From the 5' RACE reads, TCRdb called clonotypes with MiXCR, one entry per CDR3 protein. The sample comprises some 1.4 million distinct CDR3 sequences, 42% of which are singletons, and approximately 7.9% rests with the top ten. The sample was blood. The receptors were sampled from a young woman in good health.

There are a few counts of this clonotype. The chain joins TRBV11-2 to TRBJ2-1; D tentatively reads TRBD1 or TRBD2 (5 bases each). Deletions cut 5 bases from V and 9 bases from J, with 14 bases between. Germline values: CDR1 SGHAT, CDR2 FQNNGV. The CDR3 is 13 residues long. CDR3 nucleotides: TGTGCCAGCAGCCGGGACCCCCGCTCTGAGCAGTTCTTC. Its protein is CASSRDPRSEQFF.

J is TRBJ2-3 and V is TRBV6-5, with TRBD2 identical over 9 bases. The germline V gene encodes CDR1 MNHEY and CDR2 SVGAGI. V trimming: 7 bases; J trimming: 7 bases; junction bases outside the gene matches: 6. The CDR3 is 13 residues long. For the CDR3, the DNA is TGTGCCAGCACTAGCGGGATAGGGTATACGCAGTATTTT. It yields the protein CASTSGIGYTQYF.

This clonotype was counted between two and nine times. The rearrangement joins TRBV4-1 to TRBJ1-5; TRBD1 agrees at 7 bases. Germline values: CDR1 MGHRA, CDR2 YSYEKL. Trimming removed 3 bases from V and 7 bases from J; junction bases left unmatched: 9. The CDR3 length is 15 residues. CDR3 DNA: TGCGCCAGCAGCCATACCTTTGCACAGGGGCAGCCCCAGCATTTT. Translation gives CASSHTFAQGQPQHF.

This clonotype turned up a few times. The chain combines TRBV29-1 with TRBJ2-3; no reliable D call. The CDR3 totals 12 residues. Germline V gene data show CDR1 as SQVTM and CDR2 as ANQGSEA. Deletions cut 3 bases from V and 6 bases from J, with 10 bases between. The CDR3, as DNA: TGCAGCGTTGATAAACCCGGCGATACGCAGTATTTT. Translated, it gives CSVDKPGDTQYF.

The chain links TRBV7-9 to TRBJ1-2, with D possibly being TRBD1 (6 bases). The V gene's germline CDR1 is SEHNR and CDR2 FQNEAQ (reference sequence). Trimming removed 7 bases from V and 8 bases from J, with 23 bases in between. The CDR3 has 15 amino acids. The CDR3 DNA sequence: TGTGCCAGCACCCTAAGCGTAAGGGGGATGGAAGGCTACACCTTC. The encoded protein is CASTLSVRGMEGYTF.

The CDR3 DNA reads as TGTGCCAGCTCACCCCCGCGACAGGGTGAGGGCTACACCTTC. It specifies CASSPPRQGEGYTF. The chain combines TRBV18 with TRBJ1-2; 7 nucleotides line up with TRBD1. In germline, CDR1 is KGHSH, CDR2 LQKENI. This CDR3 spans 14 amino acids. The V gene end was trimmed by 3 bases and the J gene end by 8 bases; junction bases not matched to a gene: 9. Drawing the rest from reference TRBV18 and TRBJ1-2, the complete variable domain is NAGVMQNPRHLVRRRGQEARLRCSPMKGHSHVYWYRQLPEEGLKFMVYLQKENIIDESGMPKERFSAEFPKEGPSILRIQQVVRGDSAAYFCASSPPRQGEGYTFGSGTRLTVV.

The rearrangement joins TRBV20-1 to TRBJ2-1; 8 bases fit TRBD2. V shed 5 bases and J 4 bases; nucleotides not matched to a gene: 16. The CDR3 runs to 17 residues. The germline CDR1 and CDR2 sequences are DFQATT and SNEGSKA (reference sequence). CDR3 DNA sequence: TGCAGTGCTCCACTTGGGGCTAGCGGGCGGACTTACAATGAGCAGTTCTTC. Its protein is CSAPLGASGRTYNEQFF.

Only a few counts were recorded for this clonotype. The chain is built from TRBV10-3 and TRBJ2-5, with TRBD2 matching 7 bases. This CDR3 region has 16 residues. Looked up from germline, CDR1 is ENHRY and CDR2 is SYGVKD. V dropped 0 bases and J dropped 2; count of bases not matched to a gene: 6. DNA of the CDR3: TGTGCCATCAGTGAGTCGTCGGGAGGCCCACAAGAGACCCAGTACTTC. It encodes CAISESSGGPQETQYF.

The rearrangement links TRBV4-1 to TRBJ2-5; TRBD1 agrees at 9 bases. From germline, CDR1 is MGHRA and CDR2 YSYEKL. The CDR3 totals 15 residues. Unmatched junction bases numbered 9, after V lost 5 bases and J lost 5 bases. The CDR3 DNA reads TGCGCCAGCAGCTTCGGACAGGGGACCATGGAGACCCAGTACTTC. As protein: CASSFGQGTMETQYF.

The chain uses TRBV7-2 and TRBJ2-4, with 11 bases lining up with TRBD2. The CDR3 covers 13 residues. After removal of 5 bases from V and 12 bases from J, the junction contained 6 bases not matched to a gene. The V gene's germline CDR1 is SGHTA and CDR2 FQGNSA. CDR3: CASSRAGLADQYF. Written as DNA, the CDR3 is TGTGCCAGCAGCCGTGCGGGACTAGCGGATCAGTACTTC.

The chain recombines TRBV14 with TRBJ2-5; D gene unclear. The CDR3 covers 14 residues. Between the trimmed V and J ends, which lost 2 bases and 2 bases, there was a span of 9 bases. Per germline, CDR1 SGHDN and CDR2 FVKESK. The DNA of the CDR3 is TGTGCCAGCAGCCAATGGGCAGGACAAGAGACCCAGTACTTC. Translating it yields CASSQWAGQETQYF.

The chain joins TRBV2 to TRBJ2-1; 8 nucleotides match TRBD1. The CDR3 totals 13 residues. V lost 5 bases to trimming and J lost 13 bases; unmatched junction nucleotides: 10. Germline V gives CDR1 SNHLY, CDR2 FYNNEI. CDR3 region: CASSPTGEETQFF. CDR3 DNA: TGTGCCAGCAGTCCGACAGGGGAAGAGACCCAGTTCTTC.

The rearrangement joins TRBV27 to TRBJ2-1, with 15 bases lining up with TRBD2. Trimming at V came to 9 bases and at J to 0 bases, leaving 6 bases not matched to a gene. There are 17 residues in the CDR3. CDR1 MNHEY and CDR2 SMNVEV come from the germline V gene (reference sequence). The CDR3 reads CASSGTSGGSSYNEQFF. The CDR3 nucleotides are TGTGCCAGTTCCGGGACTAGCGGGGGGAGCTCCTACAATGAGCAGTTCTTC.

This sequence joins TRBV4-1 and TRBJ2-1; D unclear. This CDR3 spans 15 amino acids. Germline assignment: CDR1 MGHRA and CDR2 YSYEKL. Trimming removed 0 bases from V and 5 bases from J, with 11 bases in between. As DNA, the CDR3 is TGCGCCAGCAGCCAAGACCCTAGTTTCAACAATGAGCAGTTCTTC. Its protein product is CASSQDPSFNNEQFF.

For the CDR3, the DNA is TGCAGTGCTAGAACCCCGGGACTAGCGGGGGGCAACAATGAGCAGTACTTC. As protein: CSARTPGLAGGNNEQYF. V is TRBV20-1 and J is TRBJ2-1; 15 bases align to TRBD2. The J call is doubtful: the DNA matches TRBJ2-7 better. This CDR3 has 17 amino acids. Germline CDR1 DFQATT, CDR2 SNEGSKA (reference sequence).

This sequence joins TRBV12-1 and TRBJ2-1; the listed D gene, TRBD2, was not tested against the DNA. TRBV12-1 is termed a pseudogene. The CDR3 length is 14 residues. The CDR3 spells CASSFITRRDEQFF. The CDR3 DNA sequence: TGTGCCAGCAGCTTTATCACAAGGCGGGATGAGCAGTTCTTC.